Below, 19 T cell receptor beta chains from the same sample are listed, as sequenced in a study of post-analysis software for immune sequencing data. Each TCR beta cDNA library carried unique molecular identifiers. TCRdb passed the PCR reads through MiXCR, listing each CDR3 protein once. This sample has hundreds of thousands of distinct CDR3 sequences, with around 40% found just once. The antigens for these receptors are not known. Findings and caveats of the study: In patients, TRBV5-6, TRBV5-1 and TRBV20-1 belonged to five or six TRBV segments found more frequently than in controls.

Sequences were obtained from blood. Receptor source: a girl between 5 and 17 years old with multiple sclerosis.

This clonotype was seen a few times. This sequence joins TRBV29-1 and TRBJ2-1; 12 bases align to TRBD2. The CDR3 has 16 amino acids. CDR1 SQVTM and CDR2 ANQGSEA come from the germline V gene. V lost 5 bases to trimming and J lost 0 bases; unmatched junction nucleotides: 5. The CDR3 region is CSVRLAGESSYNEQFF. CDR3 bases: TGCAGCGTTCGACTAGCGGGAGAGAGCTCCTACAATGAGCAGTTCTTC.

On this clonotype: The junction departs from the called germline gene at one end, perhaps through a read error. This chain joins TRBV20-1 and TRBJ2-3; 9 bases fit TRBD2. The length of the CDR3 is 16 residues. The germline gives CDR1 DFQATT, CDR2 SNEGSKA (reference sequence). CDR3 bases: TGCAGTGCCAGAGATTTGGGACTAGCAAGCACAGATACGCAGTATTTT. Amino acid sequence: CSARDLGLASTDTQYF.

The rearrangement uses TRBV7-2 and TRBJ2-1; TRBD2 matches at 10 bases. With 7 bases clipped from V and 2 bases from J, the junction kept 5 bases outside the gene matches. CDR3 size: 15 residues. Germline V lookup: CDR1 SGHTA, CDR2 FQGNSA. The CDR3 DNA reads TGTGCCAGCAACATGGGGACTAGCGCCTACAATGAGCAGTTCTTC. This gives the protein CASNMGTSAYNEQFF.

This clonotype has just a few counts. The V gene is TRBV12-3 or TRBV12-4, the J gene TRBJ1-6, with D maybe TRBD1 (6 bases). The CDR3 length is 14 residues. V lost 3 bases and J lost 9, with 12 bases in between. The CDR3, as DNA: TGTGCCAGCAGTTTTGGAGGGGGAGGTTCACCCCTCCACTTT. Amino acids: CASSFGGGGSPLHF.

In regard to this clonotype: The junction departs from the called germline gene at one end, perhaps through a read error. This chain joins TRBV20-1 and TRBJ2-1, with D perhaps matching TRBD1 or TRBD2 (7 bases each). Germline V gives CDR1 DFQATT, CDR2 SNEGSKA (reference sequence). The CDR3 extends over 17 amino acids. The CDR3 region has the DNA TGCAGTGCTAGGGGGCCCTTACGAGCGGGACAGTACAACGAGCAGTTCTTC. It encodes CSARGPLRAGQYNEQFF.

The chain combines TRBV2 with TRBJ2-7; D ambiguous. In germline, CDR1 is SNHLY, CDR2 FYNNEI. The V end was cut by 10 bases, the J end by 0 bases, with 16 bases between. CDR3 size: 14 residues. The CDR3 nucleotides are TGTGCCACCTCTCTCTACGTGCCCTCCTACGAGCAGTACTTC. It yields the protein CATSLYVPSYEQYF.

The chain is built from TRBV28 and TRBJ2-7, with 12 bases identical to TRBD1. The V gene end was trimmed by 5 bases and the J gene end by 7 bases; junction bases not matched to a gene: 9. The germline V gene has CDR1 MDHEN and CDR2 SYDVKM. The CDR3 is made up of 15 amino acids. The CDR3 protein is CASSQPGQGAEEQYF. The CDR3 DNA follows: TGTGCCAGCAGTCAGCCGGGACAGGGGGCGGAAGAGCAGTACTTC.

The genes are TRBV10-3 and TRBJ2-3; perhaps TRBD2 as D (6 bases). V lost 11 bases and J 4 bases, leaving 16 bases between the germline ends. This CDR3 has 13 residues. Germline values: CDR1 ENHRY, CDR2 SYGVKD. CDR3 coding DNA: TGTGCCGCGGAACCCGGGAGTGCAGATACGCAGTATTTT. It is translated as CAAEPGSADTQYF.

V usage is TRBV20-1 and J usage is TRBJ2-4; the D is unclear. The better agreement between TRBJ2-7 and the DNA end casts doubt on the J call. Germline assignment: CDR1 DFQATT and CDR2 SNEGSKA (reference sequence). The CDR3 extends over 14 amino acids. The chain's CDR3 is CSARVWGASYEQYF. The CDR3 nucleotides read TGCAGTGCTAGGGTATGGGGTGCCTCCTACGAGCAGTACTTC.

This chain connects TRBV5-1 to TRBJ2-2; TRBD1 matches 9 bases. With 3 bases clipped from V and 4 bases from J, the junction kept 7 bases outside the gene matches. The CDR3 length is 16 residues. Germline V CDR1 and CDR2: SGHRS, YFSETQ. The chain's CDR3 is CASSSGQGSRTGELFF. DNA of the CDR3: TGCGCCAGCAGCTCCGGACAGGGGAGTCGCACCGGGGAGCTGTTTTTT.

This sequence joins TRBV29-1 and TRBJ2-5; unclear D gene. Germline V gene data show CDR1 as SQVTM and CDR2 as ANQGSEA. The CDR3 has 13 amino acids. V shed 4 bases and J shed 1 base, with 10 bases lying between them. CDR3: CSVVLQIQETQYF. The CDR3 DNA reads TGCAGCGTTGTGTTACAGATCCAAGAGACCCAGTACTTC.

The gene calls are TRBV28 and TRBJ1-5, with D possibly matching TRBD1 (5 bases). Germline CDR1 is MDHEN and CDR2 is SYDVKM. This CDR3 has 14 residues. The V end lost 4 bases, the J end lost 6 bases, and 13 bases lay between the germline ends. The CDR3 spells CASSWGGSGQPQHF. CDR3 sequence (DNA): TGTGCCAGCAGTTGGGGGGGGTCCGGTCAGCCCCAGCATTTT.

The V and J genes are TRBV25-1 and TRBJ2-5; TRBD2 is a possible D gene (7 bases). The last part of the DNA fits TRBJ2-4 better; the J call may be wrong. The CDR3 runs to 17 residues. Germline lookup yields CDR1 MGHDK and CDR2 SYGVNS. In nucleotides, the CDR3 is TGTGCCAGCAGTGAATGGGGGGGCGGGGGCGTTCCGAACATTCAGTACTTC. Translation gives CASSEWGGGGVPNIQYF.

This clonotype was seen a handful of times. The chain carries TRBV29-1 and TRBJ1-2; D gene uncertain. This CDR3 has 12 amino acids. The V and J ends lost 5 bases and 1 base respectively, with 8 bases between them. Germline CDR1 SQVTM, CDR2 ANQGSEA. This CDR3 reads CSVKDFNYGYTF. In nucleotides, the CDR3 is TGCAGCGTTAAGGACTTTAACTATGGCTACACCTTC.

There are a few counts of this clonotype. At one end the junction does not follow the germline gene, possibly because of a read error. This sequence joins TRBV29-1 and TRBJ2-3; 10 bases align to TRBD2. The CDR3 sequence is 15 residues long. Germline loops: CDR1 SQVTM, CDR2 ANQGSEA. The CDR3 reads CSAEPSGSRADTQYF. CDR3 DNA sequence: TGCAGCGCTGAACCTAGCGGGAGCAGGGCAGATACGCAGTATTTT.

This clonotype was recorded a few times. V usage is TRBV12-3 or TRBV12-4 and J usage is TRBJ2-5; D might be TRBD1 or TRBD2, each matching 6 bases. CDR3 size: 15 residues. Trimming cost V 2 bases and J 4 bases, with 14 bases left between them. The DNA of the CDR3 is TGTGCCAGCAGTTTACGTGGCAGGGGAGGAGAGACCCAGTACTTC. Its translation: CASSLRGRGGETQYF.

The genes are TRBV6-5 and TRBJ1-2; D remains ambiguous. Germline CDR1 and CDR2: MNHEY and SVGAGI. Trimming removed 2 bases from V and 8 bases from J, with 15 bases in between. The CDR3 totals 14 residues. CDR3 in amino acids: CASSYSVGSGGYTF. CDR3 coding DNA: TGTGCCAGCAGTTACAGTGTCGGGTCGGGGGGCTACACCTTC.

This rearrangement joins TRBV7-3 to TRBJ1-1; D remains unclear. The CDR3 has 13 residues. Germline assignment: CDR1 SGHTA and CDR2 FQGTGA. Trimming removed 5 bases at V and 3 bases at J, with 10 bases between. The CDR3 DNA reads TGTGCCAGCAGCAACATGTGGGACACTGAAGCTTTCTTT. Protein: CASSNMWDTEAFF.

This clonotype was seen more than once but under ten times. The chain uses TRBV27 and TRBJ2-7; 7 positions match TRBD1. The germline CDR1 and CDR2 sequences are MNHEY and SMNVEV (reference sequence). This CDR3 contains 16 residues. V gave up 8 bases and J gave up 0 bases; unmatched junction bases: 13. Here the CDR3 reads CASGLGPGQNSYEQYF. In nucleotides, the CDR3 is TGTGCCAGCGGATTGGGGCCGGGACAGAACTCCTACGAGCAGTACTTC.